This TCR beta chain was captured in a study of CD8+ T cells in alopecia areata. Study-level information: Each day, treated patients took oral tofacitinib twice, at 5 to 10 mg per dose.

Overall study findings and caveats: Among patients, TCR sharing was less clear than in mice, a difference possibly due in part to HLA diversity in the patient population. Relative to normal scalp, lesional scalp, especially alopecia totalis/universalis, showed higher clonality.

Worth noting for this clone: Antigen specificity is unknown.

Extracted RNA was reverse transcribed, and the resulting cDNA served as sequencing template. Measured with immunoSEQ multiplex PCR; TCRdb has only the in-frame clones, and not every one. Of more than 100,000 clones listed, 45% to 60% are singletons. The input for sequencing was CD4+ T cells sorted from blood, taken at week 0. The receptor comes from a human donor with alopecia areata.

CDR3 DNA sequence: TGTGCCAGCAGCTTGAGGCCTAGCGGGAGGTCTGAGCAGTTCTTC. This sequence encodes CASSLRPSGRSEQFF. The chain uses TRBV5-4 and TRBJ2-1; 11 positions match TRBD2. The V and J ends lost 1 base and 9 bases, in that order; junction bases with no gene match: 6. The CDR3 length is 15 residues. Looked up from germline, CDR1 is SGHNT and CDR2 is YYREEE (reference sequence).